This T cell receptor (beta chain) was profiled in a study of T cells in pancreatic ductal adenocarcinoma. Study findings and constraints: Unique clonotypes were about 8-fold more numerous in blood than in tumor. Blood clonality (around 0.066) did not differ significantly from tumor (about 0.112). This surgical cohort overrepresents the minority presenting with early-stage disease.

About this clone: Antigen unknown.

Method: immunoSEQ multiplex PCR; TCRdb's copy keeps in-frame clones and lacks some. The sample has more than 25,000 clones; approximately 90% are singletons. Selected pancreatic ductal adenocarcinoma patients had undergone surgery without neoadjuvant therapy. V was pared by 2 bases and J by 4 bases, with 5 bases of the junction left unmatched. The CDR3 consists of 15 residues. Germline CDR1 SEHNR, CDR2 FQNEAQ (reference sequence). J is TRBJ1-3 and V is TRBV7-9; TRBD1 matches at 7 bases. This clonotype originated in a human donor with pancreatic ductal adenocarcinoma. Material for sequencing was PBMCs. CDR3 protein: CASSLPTGKGNTIYF. As DNA, the CDR3 is TGTGCCAGCAGCTTACCGACAGGGAAAGGAAACACCATATATTTT.